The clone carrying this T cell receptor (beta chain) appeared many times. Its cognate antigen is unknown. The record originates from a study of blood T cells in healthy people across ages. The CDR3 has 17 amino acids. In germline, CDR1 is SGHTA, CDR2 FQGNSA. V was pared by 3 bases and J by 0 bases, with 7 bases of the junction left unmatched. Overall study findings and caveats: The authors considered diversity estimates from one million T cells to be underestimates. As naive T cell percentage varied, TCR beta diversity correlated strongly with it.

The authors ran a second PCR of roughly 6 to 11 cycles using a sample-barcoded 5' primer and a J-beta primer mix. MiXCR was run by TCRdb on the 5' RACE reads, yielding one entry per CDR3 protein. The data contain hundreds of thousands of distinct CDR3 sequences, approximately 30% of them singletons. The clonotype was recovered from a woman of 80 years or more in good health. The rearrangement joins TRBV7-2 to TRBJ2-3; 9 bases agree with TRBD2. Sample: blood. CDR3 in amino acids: CASSFLRRGGSTDTQYF. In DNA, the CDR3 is TGTGCCAGCAGCTTTTTAAGGCGGGGGGGGAGCACAGATACGCAGTATTTT.